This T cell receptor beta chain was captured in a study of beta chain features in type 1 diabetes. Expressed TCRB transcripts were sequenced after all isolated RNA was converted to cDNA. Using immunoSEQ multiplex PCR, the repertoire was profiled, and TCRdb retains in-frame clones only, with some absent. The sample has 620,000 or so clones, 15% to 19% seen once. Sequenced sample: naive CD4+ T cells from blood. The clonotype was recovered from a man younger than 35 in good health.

As DNA, the CDR3 is TGTGCCAGCCATAGGGACAATACCAACTATGGCTACACCTTC. Translated, it gives CASHRDNTNYGYTF. The rearrangement links TRBV6-5 to TRBJ1-2; a possible D gene is TRBD1 (6 bases). The V and J ends lost 8 bases and 2 bases respectively, with 15 bases between them. The CDR3 extends over 14 amino acids. Per the germline V gene, CDR1 is MNHEY and CDR2 is SVGAGI.